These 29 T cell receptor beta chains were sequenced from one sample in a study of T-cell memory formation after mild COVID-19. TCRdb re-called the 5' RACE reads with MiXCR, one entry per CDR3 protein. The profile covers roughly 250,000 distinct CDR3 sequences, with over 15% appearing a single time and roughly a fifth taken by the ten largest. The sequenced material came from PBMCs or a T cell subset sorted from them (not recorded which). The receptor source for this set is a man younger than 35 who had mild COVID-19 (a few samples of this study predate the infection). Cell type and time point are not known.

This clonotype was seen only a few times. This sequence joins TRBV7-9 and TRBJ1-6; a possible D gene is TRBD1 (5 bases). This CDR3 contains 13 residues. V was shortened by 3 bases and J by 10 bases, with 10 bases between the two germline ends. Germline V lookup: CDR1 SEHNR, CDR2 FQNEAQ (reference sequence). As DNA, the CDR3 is TGTGCCAGCAGCTTCAGGGACCGATCACCCCTCCACTTT. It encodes CASSFRDRSPLHF.

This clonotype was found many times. CDR3 sequence: CASSPAGQGRETQYF. CDR3 sequence (DNA): TGCGCCAGCAGCCCAGCAGGACAGGGTCGCGAGACCCAGTACTTC. V gene TRBV5-1 combines with J gene TRBJ2-5, with 8 positions matching TRBD1. Germline values: CDR1 SGHRS, CDR2 YFSETQ. The V segment lost 4 bases and the J segment 5 bases; nucleotides outside the gene matches: 10. The CDR3 is made up of 15 amino acids.

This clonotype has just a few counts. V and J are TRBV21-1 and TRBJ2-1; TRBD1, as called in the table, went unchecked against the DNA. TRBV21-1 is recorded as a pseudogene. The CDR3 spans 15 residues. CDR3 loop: CASSKNGGVVDEQFF. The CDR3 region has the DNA TGTGCCAGCAGCAAAAACGGGGGAGTGGTCGATGAGCAGTTCTTC.

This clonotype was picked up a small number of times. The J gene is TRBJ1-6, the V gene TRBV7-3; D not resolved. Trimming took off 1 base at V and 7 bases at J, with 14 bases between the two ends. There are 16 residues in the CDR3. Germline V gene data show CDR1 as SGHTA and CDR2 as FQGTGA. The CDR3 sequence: CASSLNGRALNSPLHF. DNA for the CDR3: TGTGCCAGCAGCTTAAATGGGAGGGCCCTGAATTCACCCCTCCACTTT.

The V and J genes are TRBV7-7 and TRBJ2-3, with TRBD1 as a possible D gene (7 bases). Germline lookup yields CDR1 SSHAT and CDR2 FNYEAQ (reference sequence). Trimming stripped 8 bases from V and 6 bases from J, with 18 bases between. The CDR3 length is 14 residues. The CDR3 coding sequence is TGTGCCAGCGCAAGACAGGGAGGTTTGGATACGCAGTATTTT. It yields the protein CASARQGGLDTQYF.

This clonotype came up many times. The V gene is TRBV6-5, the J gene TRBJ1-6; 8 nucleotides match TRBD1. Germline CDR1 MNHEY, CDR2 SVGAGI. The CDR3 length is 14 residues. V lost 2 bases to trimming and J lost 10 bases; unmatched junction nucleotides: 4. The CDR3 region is CASSYAQGVSPLHF. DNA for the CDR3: TGTGCCAGCAGTTACGCACAGGGGGTCTCACCCCTCCACTTT.

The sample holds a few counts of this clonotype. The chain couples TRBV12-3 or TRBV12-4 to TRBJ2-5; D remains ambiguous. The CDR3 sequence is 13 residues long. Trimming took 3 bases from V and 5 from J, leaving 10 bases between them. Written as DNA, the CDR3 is TGTGCCAGCAGTTTCCTCATAAGGGAGACCCAGTACTTC. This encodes CASSFLIRETQYF.

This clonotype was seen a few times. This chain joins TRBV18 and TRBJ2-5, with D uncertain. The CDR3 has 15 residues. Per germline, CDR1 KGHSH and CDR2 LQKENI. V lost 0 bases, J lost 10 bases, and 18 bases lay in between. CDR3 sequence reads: CASSPPGFPGLLQYF. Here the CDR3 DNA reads TGTGCCAGCTCACCACCCGGCTTCCCAGGTTTACTCCAGTACTTC.

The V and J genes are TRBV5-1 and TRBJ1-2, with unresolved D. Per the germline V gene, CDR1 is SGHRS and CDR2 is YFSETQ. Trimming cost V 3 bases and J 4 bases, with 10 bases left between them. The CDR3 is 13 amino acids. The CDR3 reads CASSSRTGYGYTF. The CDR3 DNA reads TGCGCCAGCAGCTCCCGGACTGGCTATGGCTACACCTTC.

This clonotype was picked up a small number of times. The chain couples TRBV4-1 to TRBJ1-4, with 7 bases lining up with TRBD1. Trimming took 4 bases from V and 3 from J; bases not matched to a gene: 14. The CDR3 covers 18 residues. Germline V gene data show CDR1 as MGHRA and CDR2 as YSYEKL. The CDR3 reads CASSLRDSTYAANEKLFF. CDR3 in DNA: TGCGCCAGCAGCCTCCGGGACAGTACGTACGCAGCTAATGAAAAACTGTTTTTT.

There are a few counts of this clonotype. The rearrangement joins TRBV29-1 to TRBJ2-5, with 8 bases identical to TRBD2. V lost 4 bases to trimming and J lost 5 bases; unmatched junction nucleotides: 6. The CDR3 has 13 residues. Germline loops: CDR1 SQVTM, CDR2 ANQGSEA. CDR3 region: CSVVTSAGETQYF. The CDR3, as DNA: TGCAGCGTTGTGACTAGCGCGGGGGAGACCCAGTACTTC.

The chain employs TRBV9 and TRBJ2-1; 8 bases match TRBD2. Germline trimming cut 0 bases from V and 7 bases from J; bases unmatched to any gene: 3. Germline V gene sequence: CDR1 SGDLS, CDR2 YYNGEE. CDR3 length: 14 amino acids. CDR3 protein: CASSVAGGRNEQFF. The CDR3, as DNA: TGTGCCAGCAGCGTAGCGGGGGGGCGAAATGAGCAGTTCTTC.

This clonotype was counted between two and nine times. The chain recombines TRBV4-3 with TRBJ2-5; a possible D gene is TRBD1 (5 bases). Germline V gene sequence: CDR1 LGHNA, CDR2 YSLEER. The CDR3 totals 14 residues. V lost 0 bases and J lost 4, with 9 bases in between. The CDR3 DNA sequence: TGCGCCAGCAGCCAAGATCTAGGGGCAGAGACCCAGTACTTC. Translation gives CASSQDLGAETQYF.

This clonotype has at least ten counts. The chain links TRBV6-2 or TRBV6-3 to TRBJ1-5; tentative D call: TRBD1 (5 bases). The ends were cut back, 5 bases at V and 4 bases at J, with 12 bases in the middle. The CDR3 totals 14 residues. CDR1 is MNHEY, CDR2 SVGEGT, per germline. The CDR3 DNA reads TGTGCCAGCAGTCCTCAGGGTGGGAATCAGCCCCAGCATTTT. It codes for CASSPQGGNQPQHF.

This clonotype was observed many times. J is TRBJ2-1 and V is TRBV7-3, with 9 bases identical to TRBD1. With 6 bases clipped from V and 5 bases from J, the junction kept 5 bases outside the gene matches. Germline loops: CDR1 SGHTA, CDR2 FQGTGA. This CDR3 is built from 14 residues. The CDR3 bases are TGTGCCAGCAGAACCGGGACAGGGAACAATGAGCAGTTCTTC. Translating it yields CASRTGTGNNEQFF. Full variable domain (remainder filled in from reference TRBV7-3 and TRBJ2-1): GAGVSQTPSNKVTEKGKYVELRCDPISGHTALYWYRQSLGQGPEFLIYFQGTGAADDSGLPNDRFFAVRPEGSVSTLKIQRTERGDSAVYLCASRTGTGNNEQFFGPGTRLTVL.

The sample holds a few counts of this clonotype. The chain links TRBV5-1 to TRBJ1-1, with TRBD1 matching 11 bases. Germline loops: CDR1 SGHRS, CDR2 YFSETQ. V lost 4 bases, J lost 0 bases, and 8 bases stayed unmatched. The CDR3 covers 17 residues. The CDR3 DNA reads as TGCGCCAGCAGCGTGGGGACAGGGGGTGTCATGAACACTGAAGCTTTCTTT. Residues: CASSVGTGGVMNTEAFF.

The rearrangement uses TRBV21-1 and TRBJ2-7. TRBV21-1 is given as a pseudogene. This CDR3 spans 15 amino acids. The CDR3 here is CASSTNQRFAYEQYV. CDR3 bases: TGTGCCAGCAGCACAAATCAAAGGTTCGCCTACGAGCAGTACGTC.

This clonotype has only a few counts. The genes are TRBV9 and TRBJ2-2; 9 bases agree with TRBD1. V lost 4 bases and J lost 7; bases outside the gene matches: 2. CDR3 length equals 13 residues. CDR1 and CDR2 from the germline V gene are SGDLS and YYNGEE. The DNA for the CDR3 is TGTGCCAGCAGCCGGGGACAGGGCGGGGAGCTGTTTTTT. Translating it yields CASSRGQGGELFF. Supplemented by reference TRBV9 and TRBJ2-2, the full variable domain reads DSGVTQTPKHLITATGQRVTLRCSPRSGDLSVYWYQQSLDQGLQFLIQYYNGEERAKGNILERFSAQQFPDLHSELNLSSLELGDSALYFCASSRGQGGELFFGEGSRLTVL.

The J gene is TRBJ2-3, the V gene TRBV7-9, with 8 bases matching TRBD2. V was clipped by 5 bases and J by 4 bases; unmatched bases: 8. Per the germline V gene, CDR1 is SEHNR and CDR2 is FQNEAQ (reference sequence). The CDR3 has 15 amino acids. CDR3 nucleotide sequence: TGTGCCAGCAGCATATTTAGCGGGGCGGCAGATACGCAGTATTTT. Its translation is CASSIFSGAADTQYF.

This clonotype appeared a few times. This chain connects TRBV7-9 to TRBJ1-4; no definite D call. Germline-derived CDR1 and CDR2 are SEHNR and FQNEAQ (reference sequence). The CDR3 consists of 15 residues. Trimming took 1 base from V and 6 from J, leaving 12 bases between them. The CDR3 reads CASSLVPARDEKLFF. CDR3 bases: TGTGCCAGCAGCTTAGTTCCCGCGCGGGATGAAAAACTGTTTTTT. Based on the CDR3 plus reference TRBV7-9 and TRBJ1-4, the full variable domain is DTGVSQNPRHKITKRGQNVTFRCDPISEHNRLYWYRQTLGQGPEFLTYFQNEAQLEKSRLLSDRFSAERPKGSFSTLEIQRTEQGDSAMYLCASSLVPARDEKLFFGSGTQLSVL.

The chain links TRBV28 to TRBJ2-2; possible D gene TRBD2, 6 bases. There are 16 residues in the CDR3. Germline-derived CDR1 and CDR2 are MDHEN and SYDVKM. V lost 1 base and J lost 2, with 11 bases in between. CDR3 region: CASSLSGLANTGELFF. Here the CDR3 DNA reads TGTGCCAGCAGTTTATCGGGACTGGCAAACACCGGGGAGCTGTTTTTT.

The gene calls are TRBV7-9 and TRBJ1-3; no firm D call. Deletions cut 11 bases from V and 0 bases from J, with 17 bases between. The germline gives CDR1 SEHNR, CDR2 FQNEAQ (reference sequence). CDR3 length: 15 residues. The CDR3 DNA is TGTGCCGGTCGACTCCCGGGAGGCTCTGGAAACACCATATATTTT. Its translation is CAGRLPGGSGNTIYF. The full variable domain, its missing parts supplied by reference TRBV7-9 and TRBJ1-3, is DTGVSQNPRHKITKRGQNVTFRCDPISEHNRLYWYRQTLGQGPEFLTYFQNEAQLEKSRLLSDRFSAERPKGSFSTLEIQRTEQGDSAMYLCAGRLPGGSGNTIYFGEGSWLTVV.

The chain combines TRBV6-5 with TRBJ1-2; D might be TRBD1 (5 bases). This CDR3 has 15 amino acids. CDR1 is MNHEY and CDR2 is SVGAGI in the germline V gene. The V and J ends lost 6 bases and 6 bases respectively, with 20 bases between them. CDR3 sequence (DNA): TGTGCCAGCAGCCCGACAACAGGCGTCTCTAATGGCTACACCTTC. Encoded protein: CASSPTTGVSNGYTF.

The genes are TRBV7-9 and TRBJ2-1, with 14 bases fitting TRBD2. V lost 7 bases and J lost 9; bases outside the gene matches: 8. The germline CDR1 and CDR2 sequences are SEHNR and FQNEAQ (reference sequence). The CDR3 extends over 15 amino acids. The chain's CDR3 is CASTLGLAGVTEQFF. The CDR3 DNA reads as TGTGCCAGCACCTTGGGACTAGCGGGAGTCACTGAGCAGTTCTTC.

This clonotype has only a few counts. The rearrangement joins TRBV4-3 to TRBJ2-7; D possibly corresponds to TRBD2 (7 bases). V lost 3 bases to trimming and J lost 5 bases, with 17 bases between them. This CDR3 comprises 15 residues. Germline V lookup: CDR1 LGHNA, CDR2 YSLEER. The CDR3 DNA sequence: TGCGCCAGCAGCCAGCGGTGGGGGGGCAGGGACGAGCAGTACTTC. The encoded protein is CASSQRWGGRDEQYF.

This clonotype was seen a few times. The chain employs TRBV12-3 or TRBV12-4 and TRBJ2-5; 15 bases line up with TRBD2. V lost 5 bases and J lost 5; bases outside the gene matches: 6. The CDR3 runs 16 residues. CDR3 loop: CASSPGTSGGKETQYF. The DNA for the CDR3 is TGTGCCAGCAGTCCGGGGACTAGCGGGGGGAAGGAGACCCAGTACTTC.

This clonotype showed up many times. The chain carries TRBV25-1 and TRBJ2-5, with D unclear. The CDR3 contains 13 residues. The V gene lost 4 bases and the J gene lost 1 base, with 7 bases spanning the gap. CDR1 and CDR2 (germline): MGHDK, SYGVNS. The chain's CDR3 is CASSAGSQETQYF. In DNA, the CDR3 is TGTGCCAGCAGTGCGGGCAGCCAAGAGACCCAGTACTTC. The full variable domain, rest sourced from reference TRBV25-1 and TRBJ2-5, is EADIYQTPRYLVIGTGKKITLECSQTMGHDKMYWYQQDPGMELHLIHYSYGVNSTEKGDLSSESTVSRIRTEHFPLTLESARPSHTSQYLCASSAGSQETQYFGPGTRLLVL.

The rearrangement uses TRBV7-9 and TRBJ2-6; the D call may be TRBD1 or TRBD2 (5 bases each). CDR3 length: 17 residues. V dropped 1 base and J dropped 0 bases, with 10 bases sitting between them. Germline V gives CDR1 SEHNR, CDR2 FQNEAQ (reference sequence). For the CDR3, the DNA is TGTGCCAGCAGCTTAGGGTGGGGGAGCTCTGGGGCCAACGTCCTGACTTTC. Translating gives CASSLGWGSSGANVLTF.

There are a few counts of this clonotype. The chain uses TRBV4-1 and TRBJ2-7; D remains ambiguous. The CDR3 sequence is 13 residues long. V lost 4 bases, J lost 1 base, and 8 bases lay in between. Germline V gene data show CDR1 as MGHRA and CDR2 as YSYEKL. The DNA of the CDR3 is TGCGCCAGCAGCCCCCAGTTATCCTACGAGCAGTACTTC. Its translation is CASSPQLSYEQYF.